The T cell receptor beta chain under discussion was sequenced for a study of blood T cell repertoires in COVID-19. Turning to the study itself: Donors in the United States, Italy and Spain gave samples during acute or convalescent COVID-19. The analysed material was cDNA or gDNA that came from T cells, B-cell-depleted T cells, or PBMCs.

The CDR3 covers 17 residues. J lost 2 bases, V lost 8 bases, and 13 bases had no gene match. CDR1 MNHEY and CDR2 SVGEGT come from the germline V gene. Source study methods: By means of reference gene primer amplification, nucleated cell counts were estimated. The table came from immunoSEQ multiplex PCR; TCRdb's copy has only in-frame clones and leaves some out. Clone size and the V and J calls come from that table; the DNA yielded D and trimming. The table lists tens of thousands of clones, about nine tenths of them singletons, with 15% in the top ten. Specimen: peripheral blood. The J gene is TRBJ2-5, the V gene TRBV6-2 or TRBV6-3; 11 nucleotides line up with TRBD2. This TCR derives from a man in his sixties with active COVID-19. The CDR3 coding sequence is TGTGCCAGCTGCCCGGGGCTAGCGGGGGGCCTACAAGAGACCCAGTACTTC. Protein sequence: CASCPGLAGGLQETQYF.